This record concerns one TCR beta chain sequence. This sample was included in a study of blood T cell repertoires in COVID-19. The overall study: PBMCs, B-cell-depleted T cells, or T cells provided the cDNA or gDNA that made up the material.

Recovery among Cohort 3 donors was established by two negative PCRs, clearance, or symptom resolution. Germline CDR1 and CDR2: SGHRS and YFSETQ. Trimming removed 0 bases from V and 4 bases from J, with 11 bases in between. The CDR3 runs to 15 residues. Repertoires were generated with immunoSEQ multiplex PCR, while TCRdb's copy carries only in-frame clones and drops some. The repertoire holds roughly 300,000 clones, with roughly nine tenths as singletons. The J gene is TRBJ2-1, the V gene TRBV5-1; D unresolved. This TCR was sampled from a woman aged 30 to 39 who had recovered from COVID-19. Sequenced sample: PBMCs or T cells enriched from blood (not recorded which). DNA for the CDR3: TGCGCCAGCAGCTTGGAAGTCGCGGAATACAATGAGCAGTTCTTC. It is translated as CASSLEVAEYNEQFF.